The 21 T cell receptor beta chains presented below share a single source sample, sequenced in a study of chemoradiotherapy in HPV16-positive cancers. Profiled with immunoSEQ multiplex PCR; TCRdb holds only in-frame clones, not every one. The table records roughly 34,000 clones, around 80% of them present only once. Sequencing was performed on blood, taken from a patient who underwent chemoradiotherapy. The receptors were gathered from a human donor with HPV-associated anogenital cancer.

This clone has just a few counts. The chain links TRBV7-9 to TRBJ1-5; TRBD1 is a possible D gene (5 bases). CDR1 SEHNR and CDR2 FQNEAQ come from the germline V gene (reference sequence). The CDR3 totals 16 residues. V was shortened by 5 bases and J by 5 bases, with 19 bases between the two germline ends. DNA of the CDR3: TGTGCCAGCAGCCACACAATCTCAGGGAGTTATCAGCCCCAGCATTTT. The encoded protein is CASSHTISGSYQPQHF.

This clone was detected a few times. The chain carries TRBV5-1 and TRBJ2-6; D gene uncertain. Germline lookup yields CDR1 SGHRS and CDR2 YFSETQ. Trimming stripped 0 bases from V and 0 bases from J, with 7 bases between. The CDR3 sequence is 16 residues long. CDR3: CASSLVGRSGANVLTF. The DNA for the CDR3 is TGCGCCAGCAGCTTGGTCGGACGCTCTGGGGCCAACGTCCTGACTTTC.

The chain couples TRBV5-1 to TRBJ1-2; D may be TRBD1 (5 bases). Germline CDR1 is SGHRS and CDR2 is YFSETQ. Trimming pared 1 base from V and 6 bases from J, leaving 13 bases between. This CDR3 has 14 residues. CDR3: CASSLPGGEDGYTF. DNA for the CDR3: TGCGCCAGCAGCTTGCCGGGGGGAGAAGATGGCTACACCTTC. The variable domain in full, completed from reference TRBV5-1 and TRBJ1-2, reads KAGVTQTPRYLIKTRGQQVTLSCSPISGHRSVSWYQQTPGQGLQFLFEYFSETQRNKGNFPGRFSGRQFSNSRSEMNVSTLELGDSALYLCASSLPGGEDGYTFGSGTRLTVV.

The chain links TRBV11-3 to TRBJ2-1, with D perhaps matching TRBD1 (6 bases). The CDR3 covers 16 residues. Germline assignment: CDR1 SGHNT and CDR2 YENEEA. The V and J ends lost 7 bases and 0 bases respectively, with 16 bases between them. The DNA of the CDR3 is TGTGCCAGCAACCTAGAAGGGGGATTCTCCTACAATGAGCAGTTCTTC. Protein: CASNLEGGFSYNEQFF.

This sequence joins TRBV27 and TRBJ1-5, with a possible D match to TRBD1 (6 bases). With 2 bases removed from V and 4 bases from J, the gap between germline ends came to 12 bases. The CDR3 is 15 amino acids. Germline lookup yields CDR1 MNHEY and CDR2 SMNVEV (reference sequence). The CDR3, as DNA: TGTGCCAGCAGTTTAGGCAGGGGTTATAATCAGCCCCAGCATTTT. Encoded protein: CASSLGRGYNQPQHF.

The V and J genes are TRBV5-1 and TRBJ2-7, with TRBD1 matching 8 bases. The CDR3 totals 14 residues. CDR1 is SGHRS and CDR2 is YFSETQ in the germline V gene. The trim removed 4 bases at V and 6 bases at J, leaving 9 bases unmatched. CDR3 protein: CASSRTGGKGEQYF. CDR3 sequence (DNA): TGCGCCAGCAGCCGCACAGGGGGAAAAGGCGAGCAGTACTTC.

This sequence joins TRBV5-1 and TRBJ2-6; maybe TRBD1 (5 bases). Trimming cost V 0 bases and J 3 bases, with 22 bases left between them. Germline V lookup: CDR1 SGHRS, CDR2 YFSETQ. CDR3 length equals 20 residues. CDR3 bases: TGCGCCAGCAGCTTGGAACTTGGGCAGGGAACTTCTCTTGGGGCCAACGTCCTGACTTTC. Its protein is CASSLELGQGTSLGANVLTF.

V usage is TRBV2 and J usage is TRBJ1-1, with D tentatively TRBD1 (5 bases). Per germline, CDR1 SNHLY and CDR2 FYNNEI. The CDR3 has 16 residues. The V and J ends lost 5 bases and 0 bases respectively, with 16 bases between them. CDR3 sequence (DNA): TGTGCCAGCAGTTTCACAGGCGGCGCGATGAACACTGAAGCTTTCTTT. This sequence encodes CASSFTGGAMNTEAFF.

The chain joins TRBV4-1 to TRBJ2-5, with 8 bases aligning to TRBD2. This CDR3 is 16 amino acids long. V was pared by 3 bases and J by 2 bases, with 8 bases of the junction left unmatched. Germline V lookup: CDR1 MGHRA, CDR2 YSYEKL. For the CDR3, the DNA is TGCGCCAGCAGCCAGGGACTAGGTGAGGGGCAAGAGACCCAGTACTTC. It specifies CASSQGLGEGQETQYF.

Only a few counts were recorded for this clone. The V gene is TRBV2, the J gene TRBJ1-6; tentatively, D is TRBD1 (5 bases). CDR3 length equals 14 residues. CDR1 and CDR2 from the germline V gene are SNHLY and FYNNEI. V lost 4 bases, J lost 8 bases, and 12 bases lay in between. As DNA, the CDR3 is TGTGCCAGCAGTGTACTAGGGGTATATTCACCCCTCCACTTT. As protein: CASSVLGVYSPLHF.

The V gene is TRBV7-3, the J gene TRBJ2-7; possibly TRBD1 for D (5 bases). Between the trimmed V and J ends, which lost 2 bases and 6 bases, there was a span of 14 bases. The CDR3 has 14 amino acids. Germline CDR1 SGHTA, CDR2 FQGTGA. CDR3 sequence: CASSLGHGMGEQYF. The CDR3 DNA reads TGTGCCAGCAGCTTAGGACACGGAATGGGCGAGCAGTACTTC.

V usage is TRBV5-4 and J usage is TRBJ2-7; 8 bases fit TRBD2. The CDR3 has 15 residues. CDR1 is SGHNT, CDR2 YYREEE, per germline (reference sequence). V dropped 0 bases and J dropped 4; count of bases not matched to a gene: 6. The CDR3 sequence is CASSLEAGARYEQYF. The CDR3 bases are TGTGCCAGCAGCTTGGAAGCGGGGGCCAGGTACGAGCAGTACTTC. Complete variable domain (other parts from reference TRBV5-4 and TRBJ2-7): ETGVTQSPTHLIKTRGQQVTLRCSSQSGHNTVSWYQQALGQGPQFIFQYYREEENGRGNFPPRFSGLQFPNYSSELNVNALELDDSALYLCASSLEAGARYEQYFGPGTRLTVT.

This chain joins TRBV19 and TRBJ1-5, with TRBD1 identical over 9 bases. Germline CDR1 LNHDA, CDR2 SQIVND (reference sequence). The CDR3 length is 15 residues. Unmatched junction bases numbered 10, after V lost 6 bases and J lost 7 bases. This CDR3 is CASSTGTGFSQPQHF. The CDR3 DNA reads as TGTGCCAGTAGCACCGGGACAGGGTTCTCCCAGCCCCAGCATTTT.

The chain links TRBV6-6 to TRBJ2-7; D is tentatively TRBD1 or TRBD2 (5 bases each). The CDR3 loop spans 11 amino acids. Germline V gene data show CDR1 as MNHNY and CDR2 as SVGAGI (reference sequence). V was trimmed by 10 bases and J by 5 bases, leaving 12 bases between them. The CDR3 reads CAIGTGHEQYF. The CDR3, as DNA: TGTGCCATAGGGACGGGTCACGAGCAGTACTTC.

The rearrangement joins TRBV30 to TRBJ1-2; the D gene is possibly TRBD1 (6 bases). The germline CDR1 and CDR2 sequences are GTSNPN and SVGIG (reference sequence). The length of the CDR3 is 14 residues. The germline V and J ends were trimmed by 1 base and 2 bases, with 11 bases remaining between them. CDR3 sequence reads: CAWSGQELNYGYTF. CDR3 DNA sequence: TGTGCCTGGAGTGGACAGGAGCTCAACTATGGCTACACCTTC.

This clone was seen more than once but under ten times. The J gene is TRBJ2-2, the V gene TRBV16, with 9 bases aligning to TRBD1. The CDR3 has 15 amino acids. Germline V gene data show CDR1 as KGHSY and CDR2 as FQNENV. The junction had 2 bases not matched to a gene; V was cut back by 0 bases and J by 6 bases. The DNA for the CDR3 is TGTGCCAGCAGCCAATCGGGGACAGGGTCCGGGGAGCTGTTTTTT. Its translation: CASSQSGTGSGELFF.

The chain links TRBV27 to TRBJ1-2; the D gene is possibly TRBD1 (5 bases). Trimming cost V 3 bases and J 4 bases, with 15 bases left between them. Germline-derived CDR1 and CDR2 are MNHEY and SMNVEV (reference sequence). The CDR3 has 15 residues. CDR3 residues: CASSFLDRRGYGYTF. The CDR3 nucleotides are TGTGCCAGCAGTTTCCTTGACCGGAGGGGCTATGGCTACACCTTC.

This sequence joins TRBV19 and TRBJ1-6; the D is unclear. V gave up 4 bases and J gave up 8 bases, with 18 bases separating them. The germline V gene has CDR1 LNHDA and CDR2 SQIVND (reference sequence). There are 16 residues in the CDR3. Here the CDR3 reads CASSTFVGNGDSPLHF. The CDR3 nucleotides are TGTGCCAGTAGTACTTTCGTTGGAAACGGGGATTCACCCCTCCACTTT.

V gene TRBV19 combines with J gene TRBJ2-3; TRBD2 aligns across 9 bases. The J segment lost 4 bases and the V segment lost 3 bases, leaving 5 bases of the junction unmatched. The germline V gene has CDR1 LNHDA and CDR2 SQIVND (reference sequence). The CDR3 runs 15 residues. CDR3 coding DNA: TGTGCCAGTAGTATCCTAGCGGGGTCGTCAGATACGCAGTATTTT. Protein: CASSILAGSSDTQYF.

The rearrangement uses TRBV30 and TRBJ1-5, with D possibly matching TRBD1 (5 bases). V was cut by 8 bases and J by 2 bases, with 13 bases left in between. Germline V gives CDR1 GTSNPN, CDR2 SVGIG (reference sequence). The CDR3 has 13 amino acids. The CDR3 loop reads CALGEQGNQPQHF. As DNA, the CDR3 is TGTGCCCTGGGGGAACAGGGCAATCAGCCCCAGCATTTT. Full variable domain (rest looked up from reference TRBV30 and TRBJ1-5): SQTIHQWPATLVQPVGSPLSLECTVEGTSNPNLYWYRQAAGRGLQLLFYSVGIGQISSEVPQNLSASRPQDRQFILSSKKLLLSDSGFYLCALGEQGNQPQHFGDGTRLSIL.

The chain joins TRBV10-1 to TRBJ2-2; 7 nucleotides match TRBD2. Per germline, CDR1 WNHNN and CDR2 SYGVQD (reference sequence). V shed 3 bases, J shed 5 bases, and the junction held 6 bases outside the gene matches. CDR3 size: 15 residues. The CDR3 loop reads CASSELTSRTGELFF. CDR3 nucleotides: TGCGCCAGCAGTGAACTGACTAGCCGAACCGGGGAGCTGTTTTTT.